This is a list of T cell receptor beta chains from one sample in a study of T cells in localized non-small cell lung cancer. The table came from immunoSEQ multiplex PCR; TCRdb's copy has only in-frame clones and leaves some out. The data show around 25,000 clones, with 80% to 90% seen just once and around an eighth held by the top ten. Specimen: peripheral blood, collected before any cancer treatment. The receptors shown here come from a female donor at least 60 years old with stage I lung adenocarcinoma. Both conserved end residues are part of each CDR3. The D gene is left open where the match is weak. Clone size is shown for a subset of rows, as once, few, many or a class of expanded clone.

d_call	v_call	j_call	clone_size	cdr3_nt	cdr3_aa
.	TRBV5-6	TRBJ1-2	.	TGTGCCAGCAGCTTCGGGGTTTTATCAAGGATGCATGGCTACACCTTC	CASSFGVLSRMHGYTF
.	TRBV5-5	TRBJ1-3	.	TGTGCCAGCAGCTTGGGGGGAAACTCTGGAAACACCATATATTTT	CASSLGGNSGNTIYF
.	TRBV6-5	TRBJ1-3	.	TGTGCCAGCGCTATTGGAAACACCATATATTTT	CASAIGNTIYF
.	TRBV7-9	TRBJ1-4	few	TGTGCCAGCAGCTTCCTTGACGGTGGGGAAAAACTGTTTTTT	CASSFLDGGEKLFF
.	TRBV6-1	TRBJ1-5	few	TGTGCCAGCGTTCTGGGTAGCAATCAGCCCCAGCATTTT	CASVLGSNQPQHF
.	TRBV11-3	TRBJ2-1	.	TGTGCCAGCAGCCCAGAAAATGAGCAGTTCTTC	CASSPENEQFF
TRBD2	TRBV7-2	TRBJ2-5	.	TGTGCCAGCAGCTTAAGGGCGGGAGGTCAAGAGACCCAGTACTTC	CASSLRAGGQETQYF
.	TRBV2	TRBJ1-5	.	TGTGCCAGCTTACCTTCGGCCCCCAAATCGGGTCAGCCCCAGCATTTT	CASLPSAPKSGQPQHF
.	TRBV28	TRBJ2-4	.	TGTGCCAGCAGTCGGGACGGCAACCGCATCATTCAGTACTTC	CASSRDGNRIIQYF
TRBD1	TRBV5-6	TRBJ2-7	.	TGTGCCAGCAGCCTTGCCGGCGACAGGGGGAGCTCCTACGAGCAGTACTTC	CASSLAGDRGSSYEQYF
TRBD1	TRBV19	TRBJ2-1	.	TGTGCCAGCTCCCGGGACAGGGGGAATGATCAGTTCTTC	CASSRDRGNDQFF
.	TRBV7-2	TRBJ1-5	.	TGTGCCAGCAGCTTAGGGCGGGTTTCGACAAATCAGCCCCAGCATTTT	CASSLGRVSTNQPQHF
TRBD1	TRBV19	TRBJ2-7	.	TGTGCCAGTAGAGAACCGGGACAGGGGGTCTACGAGCAGTACTTC	CASREPGQGVYEQYF
.	TRBV9	TRBJ2-3	.	TGTGCCAGCAGCGCAACAGGCAGGTCGGGCACAGATACGCAGTATTTT	CASSATGRSGTDTQYF
.	TRBV7-2	TRBJ1-1	.	TGTGCCAGCAGCTTACAGGGTGGAACTGAAGCTTTCTTT	CASSLQGGTEAFF
.	TRBV23-1	TRBJ1-5	.	TGCGCCAGCAGTCAGTCTCGGGGGAGTTGGGATCAGCCCCAGCATTTT	CASSQSRGSWDQPQHF
.	TRBV7-2	TRBJ2-1	.	TGTGCCAGCAGCTTAGCTGGCAGATTGGAGCAGTTCTTC	CASSLAGRLEQFF
.	TRBV6-5	TRBJ2-5	once	TGTGCCAGCACCCTGCGCAAGATGAGCGAGACCCAGTACTTC	CASTLRKMSETQYF
.	TRBV10-3	TRBJ1-4	.	TGTGCCATCAGTGAGGGGAGCAATGAAAAACTGTTTTTT	CAISEGSNEKLFF
.	TRBV6-1	TRBJ1-5	.	TGTGCCAGCAAAATCGGCTCGGGGCCCCAGCATTTT	CASKIGSGPQHF
TRBD1	TRBV19	TRBJ2-2	once	TGTGCCAGTAGTATCGGACAGGTGGAGGGGGAGCTGTTTTTT	CASSIGQVEGELFF
.	TRBV9	TRBJ1-1	.	TGTGCCAGCAGCGTACAGGGTTCGGTCACTGAAGCTTTCTTT	CASSVQGSVTEAFF
TRBD2	TRBV5-6	TRBJ2-1	once	TGTGCCAGCAGCTTGTTTAGGGAGGGGCCAAGGTACAATGAGCAGTTCTTC	CASSLFREGPRYNEQFF
TRBD1	TRBV7-9	TRBJ1-4	.	TGTGCCAGCAGCTTATTTGGGACAGGCAATAATGAAAAACTGTTTTTT	CASSLFGTGNNEKLFF
TRBD1	TRBV10-3	TRBJ2-1	.	TGTGCCATCAGTGAAAGACAGGGGGATGAGCAGTTCTTC	CAISERQGDEQFF
TRBD1	TRBV5-8	TRBJ1-5	.	TGTGCCAGCAGCCGACAGGGGGCGGGCAATCAGCCCCAGCATTTT	CASSRQGAGNQPQHF
.	TRBV15	TRBJ2-7	.	TGTGCCACCAGAGGGTGGGCAGACAACTCCTACGAGCAGTACTTC	CATRGWADNSYEQYF
.	TRBV19	TRBJ2-1	.	TGTGCCAGTAGTACGGGGTGGGGAAGCTCCTACAATGAGCAGTTCTTC	CASSTGWGSSYNEQFF
TRBD1	TRBV27	TRBJ1-6	.	TGTGCCAGCAGACGGACAGGCAATTCACCCCTCCACTTT	CASRRTGNSPLHF
.	TRBV6-1	TRBJ2-7	.	TGTGCCAGCAGTGGCATCGGGGGAACGGGCGCGTACGAGCAGTACTTC	CASSGIGGTGAYEQYF
TRBD1	TRBV6-5	TRBJ1-1	.	TGTGCCAGCCTCATTGGACAGGCGAACACTGAAGCTTTCTTT	CASLIGQANTEAFF
.	TRBV9	TRBJ2-1	.	TGTGCCAGCAGCCATAGACAGGCAAGCTCCTACAATGAGCAGTTCTTC	CASSHRQASSYNEQFF
.	TRBV5-1	TRBJ1-2	.	TGCGCCAGCAGCTTGGAGGGGAACTATGGCTACACCTTC	CASSLEGNYGYTF
.	TRBV7-8	TRBJ2-7	few	TGTGCCAGCAGCTTAGCTTCGAATGGTAAGGACTCCTACGAGCAGTACTTC	CASSLASNGKDSYEQYF
TRBD1	TRBV7-2	TRBJ1-3	once	TGTGCCAGCAGCTTAGGCTCAGGGGGCGGTGGAAACACCATATATTTT	CASSLGSGGGGNTIYF
.	TRBV27	TRBJ1-1	few	TGTGCCAGCAGTTTATCTTGGAACACTGAAGCTTTCTTT	CASSLSWNTEAFF
TRBD1	TRBV19	TRBJ1-4	.	TGTGCCAGTAGTATCAACTCAGGACAGGGGGGAAAACTGTTTTTT	CASSINSGQGGKLFF
TRBD2	TRBV7-2	TRBJ2-3	.	TGTGCCAGCAGCTTACGCGGGGGAATTGATACGCAGTATTTT	CASSLRGGIDTQYF
TRBD1	TRBV2	TRBJ2-7	.	TGTGCCAGCAAGGGACAGGGCTCCTACGAGCAGTACTTC	CASKGQGSYEQYF
.	TRBV2	TRBJ1-4	.	TGTGCCAGCAGTGTAGGGTGGGCTGAAAAACTGTTTTTT	CASSVGWAEKLFF
.	TRBV25-1	TRBJ2-5	.	TGTGCCAGCAGTGAATGGGGGTGGGAAGAGACCCAGTACTTC	CASSEWGWEETQYF
TRBD2	TRBV19	TRBJ2-7	.	TGTGCCAGTAGAGGTTTTGGCGGGGGGAAGCAGTACTTC	CASRGFGGGKQYF
.	TRBV5-1	TRBJ1-1	once	TGCGCCAGCAGCCCCCGGGCAGGCGACACTGAAGCTTTCTTT	CASSPRAGDTEAFF
.	TRBV28	TRBJ2-7	.	TGTGCCAGCAGCCTGGGCTACGAGCAGTACTTC	CASSLGYEQYF
.	TRBV21-1	TRBJ1-5	.	TGTGCCAGGCGAGACTACAAGAATCAGCCCCAGCATTTT	CARRDYKNQPQHF